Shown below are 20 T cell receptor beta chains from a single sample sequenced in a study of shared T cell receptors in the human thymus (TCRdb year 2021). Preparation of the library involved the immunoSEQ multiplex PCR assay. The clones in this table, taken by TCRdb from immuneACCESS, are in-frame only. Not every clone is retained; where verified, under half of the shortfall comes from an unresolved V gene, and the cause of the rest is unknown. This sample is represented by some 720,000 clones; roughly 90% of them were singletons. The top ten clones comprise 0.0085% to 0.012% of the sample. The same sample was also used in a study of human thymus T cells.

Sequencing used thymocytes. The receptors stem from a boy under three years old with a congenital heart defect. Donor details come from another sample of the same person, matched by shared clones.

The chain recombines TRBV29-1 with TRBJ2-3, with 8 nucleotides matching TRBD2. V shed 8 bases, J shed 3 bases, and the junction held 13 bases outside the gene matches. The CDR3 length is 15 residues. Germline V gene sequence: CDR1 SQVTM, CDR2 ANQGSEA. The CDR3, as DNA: TGCAGCACCCTTGGAGCGGGAGAATTGACAGATACGCAGTATTTT. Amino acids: CSTLGAGELTDTQYF.

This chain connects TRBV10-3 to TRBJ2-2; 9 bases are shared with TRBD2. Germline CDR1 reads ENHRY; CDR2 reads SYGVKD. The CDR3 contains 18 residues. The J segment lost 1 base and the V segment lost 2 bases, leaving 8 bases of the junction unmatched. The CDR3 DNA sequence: TGTGCCATCAGTGAGGGCCTGGGCGGGAGGGGGAACACCGGGGAGCTGTTTTTT. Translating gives CAISEGLGGRGNTGELFF.

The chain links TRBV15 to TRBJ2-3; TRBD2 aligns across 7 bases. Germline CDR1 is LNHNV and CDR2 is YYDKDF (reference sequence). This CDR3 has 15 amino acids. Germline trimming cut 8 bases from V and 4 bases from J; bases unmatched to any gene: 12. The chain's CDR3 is CATGEGCGKSDTQYF. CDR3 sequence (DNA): TGTGCCACCGGGGAGGGGTGCGGGAAATCAGATACGCAGTATTTT.

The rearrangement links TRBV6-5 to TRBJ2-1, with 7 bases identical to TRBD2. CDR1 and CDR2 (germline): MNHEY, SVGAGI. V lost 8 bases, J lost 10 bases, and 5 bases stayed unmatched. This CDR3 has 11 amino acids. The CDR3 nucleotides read TGTGCCAGCTTCGGGGAGGGCGAGCAGTTCTTC. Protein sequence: CASFGEGEQFF.

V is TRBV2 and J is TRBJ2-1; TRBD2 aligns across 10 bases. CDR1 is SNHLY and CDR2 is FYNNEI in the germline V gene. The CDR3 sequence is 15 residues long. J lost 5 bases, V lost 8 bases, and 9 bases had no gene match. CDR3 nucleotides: TGTGCCAGCGGACGCCCCGGACTAGCGGACAATGAGCAGTTCTTC. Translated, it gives CASGRPGLADNEQFF.

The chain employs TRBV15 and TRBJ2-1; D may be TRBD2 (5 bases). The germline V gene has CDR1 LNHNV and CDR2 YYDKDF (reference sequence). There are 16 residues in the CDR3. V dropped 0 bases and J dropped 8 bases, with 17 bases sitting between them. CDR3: CATSRECEGLVDEQFF. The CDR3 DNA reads TGTGCCACCAGCAGAGAATGTGAGGGCCTTGTCGATGAGCAGTTCTTC.

CDR3 protein: CASSPPLLPGQGNEKLFF. The CDR3, as DNA: TGTGCCAGCAGCCCACCACTACTCCCGGGACAGGGGAATGAAAAACTGTTTTTT. The genes are TRBV9 and TRBJ1-4; 10 nucleotides agree with TRBD1. The CDR3 is 18 amino acids. Germline lookup yields CDR1 SGDLS and CDR2 YYNGEE. Unmatched junction bases numbered 14, after V lost 4 bases and J lost 5 bases.

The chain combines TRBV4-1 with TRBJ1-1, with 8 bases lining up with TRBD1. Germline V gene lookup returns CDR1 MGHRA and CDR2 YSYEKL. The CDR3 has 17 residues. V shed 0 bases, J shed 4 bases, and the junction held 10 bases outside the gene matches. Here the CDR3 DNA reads TGCGCCAGCAGCCAAGAAGCTCAACAGGGGGAAGGCACTGAAGCTTTCTTT. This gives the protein CASSQEAQQGEGTEAFF.

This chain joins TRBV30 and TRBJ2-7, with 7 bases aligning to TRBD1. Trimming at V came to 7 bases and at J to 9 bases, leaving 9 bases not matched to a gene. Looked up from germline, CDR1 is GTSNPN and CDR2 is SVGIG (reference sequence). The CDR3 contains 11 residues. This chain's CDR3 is CAFTQGIRQYF. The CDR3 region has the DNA TGTGCCTTTACACAGGGGATCAGGCAGTACTTC.

The DNA for the CDR3 is TGCGCCAGCAGCTTGGTGGTCACAACCTACGAGCAGTACTTC. Its translation: CASSLVVTTYEQYF. This chain uses TRBV5-1 with TRBJ2-7, with D hard to call. The CDR3 extends over 14 amino acids. Trimming cost V 0 bases and J 2 bases, with 9 bases left between them. Per the germline V gene, CDR1 is SGHRS and CDR2 is YFSETQ.

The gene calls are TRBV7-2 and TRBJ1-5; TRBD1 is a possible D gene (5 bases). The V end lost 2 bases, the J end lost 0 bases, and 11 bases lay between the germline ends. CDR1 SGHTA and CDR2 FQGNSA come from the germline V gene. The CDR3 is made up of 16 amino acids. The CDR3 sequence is CASSLHPGLSNQPQHF. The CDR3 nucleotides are TGTGCCAGCAGCTTACACCCGGGACTTAGCAATCAGCCCCAGCATTTT.

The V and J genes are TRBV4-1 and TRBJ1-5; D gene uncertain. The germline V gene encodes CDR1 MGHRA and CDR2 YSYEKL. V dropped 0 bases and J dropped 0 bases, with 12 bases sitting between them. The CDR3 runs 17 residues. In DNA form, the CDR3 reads TGCGCCAGCAGCCAAGATCTCGGAGGGCGTAGCAATCAGCCCCAGCATTTT. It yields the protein CASSQDLGGRSNQPQHF.

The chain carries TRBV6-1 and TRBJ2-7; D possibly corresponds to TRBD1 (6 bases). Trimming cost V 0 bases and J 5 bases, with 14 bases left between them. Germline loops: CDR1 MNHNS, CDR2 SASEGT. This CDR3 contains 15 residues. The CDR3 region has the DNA TGTGCCAGCAGTGAAGCGCGACAGGTCGGAAACGAGCAGTACTTC. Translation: CASSEARQVGNEQYF.

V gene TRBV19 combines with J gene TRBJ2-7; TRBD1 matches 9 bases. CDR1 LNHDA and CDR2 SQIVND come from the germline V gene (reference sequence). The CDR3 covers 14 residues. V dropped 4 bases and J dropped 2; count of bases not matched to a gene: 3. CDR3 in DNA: TGTGCCAGTAGTAGTCGGACAGGGGCCTACGAGCAGTACTTC. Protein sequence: CASSSRTGAYEQYF.

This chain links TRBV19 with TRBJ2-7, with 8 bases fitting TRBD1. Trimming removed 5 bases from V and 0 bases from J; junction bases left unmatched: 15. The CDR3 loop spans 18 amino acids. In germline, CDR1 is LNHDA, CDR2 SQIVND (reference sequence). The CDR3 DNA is TGTGCCAGTAGTCCCCCTGCCCTGGACAGGGTAGGCTCCTACGAGCAGTACTTC. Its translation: CASSPPALDRVGSYEQYF.

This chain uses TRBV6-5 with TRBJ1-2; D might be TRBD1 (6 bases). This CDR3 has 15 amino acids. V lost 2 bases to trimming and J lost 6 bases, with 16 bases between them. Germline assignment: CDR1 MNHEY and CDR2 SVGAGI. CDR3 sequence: CASSYTAGAWDGYTF. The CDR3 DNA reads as TGTGCCAGCAGTTACACAGCGGGGGCATGGGATGGCTACACCTTC.

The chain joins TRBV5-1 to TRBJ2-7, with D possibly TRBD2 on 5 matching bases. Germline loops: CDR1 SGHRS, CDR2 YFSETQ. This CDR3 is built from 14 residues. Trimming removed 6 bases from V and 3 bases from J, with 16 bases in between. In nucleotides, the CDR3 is TGCGCCAGCACGGCGGGCCCTCCTCTCTACGAGCAGTACTTC. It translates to CASTAGPPLYEQYF.

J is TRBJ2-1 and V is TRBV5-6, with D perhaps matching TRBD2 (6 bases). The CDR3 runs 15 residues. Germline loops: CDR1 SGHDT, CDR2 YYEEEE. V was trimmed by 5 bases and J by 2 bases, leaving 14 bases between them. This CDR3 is CASRPAEGTYNEQFF. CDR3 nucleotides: TGTGCCAGCAGACCGGCGGAGGGAACCTACAATGAGCAGTTCTTC.

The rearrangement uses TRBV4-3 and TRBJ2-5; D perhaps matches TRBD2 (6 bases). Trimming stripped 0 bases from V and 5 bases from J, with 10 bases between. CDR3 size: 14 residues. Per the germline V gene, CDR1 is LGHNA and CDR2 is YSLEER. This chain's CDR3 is CASSQEEGRETQYF. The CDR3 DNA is TGCGCCAGCAGCCAAGAGGAGGGCCGGGAGACCCAGTACTTC.

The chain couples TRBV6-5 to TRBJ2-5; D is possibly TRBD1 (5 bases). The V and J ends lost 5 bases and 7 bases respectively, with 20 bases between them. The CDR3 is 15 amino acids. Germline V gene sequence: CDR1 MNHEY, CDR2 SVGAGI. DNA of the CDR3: TGTGCCAGCAGTACCCCAGACAGTACGTACGGGACCCAGTACTTC. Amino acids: CASSTPDSTYGTQYF.